These T cell receptor beta chains were read from a single sample in a study of tumor-infiltrating lymphocytes in primary liver carcinoma. TCRdb analysed the multiplex PCR reads with MiXCR anew, one entry per CDR3 protein. The table shows about 120,000 distinct CDR3 sequences, with approximately 71% occurring only once. Sequences were obtained from tumor-adjacent normal liver tissue. The receptors derive from a woman aged 60 to 75 with primary liver carcinoma and hepatitis B virus infection. Both conserved end residues are part of each CDR3. The D gene is left open where the match is weak. Size values are once, few and many counts, or a class for expanded clones, and some rows have none.

TRBV11-3	NA	TRBD2	TRBJ2-7	TGTGCCAGCAGCCCCCGGACTAGGGGAGAAGTGTACTTC	CASSPRTRGEVYF
TRBV9	few	TRBD1	TRBJ2-2	TGTGCCAGCAGCGACAGGGGATACACCGGGGAGCTGTTTTTT	CASSDRGYTGELFF
TRBV6-1	once	NA	TRBJ1-4	TGTGTCAGCAGAGACGGACAGAGCGGTAATGAGAAACTGTTTTTT	CVSRDGQSGNEKLFF
TRBV6-2/TRBV6-3	NA	NA	TRBJ1-6	TGTGCCAGCAGCCCAATTATGAGCTCCTATAATTCACCCCACCACTTT	CASSPIMSSYNSPHHF
TRBV29-1	NA	NA	TRBJ2-2	TGCAGCGGCCTGGCCGGGACTGGGGACACCGGGGAGCTGTTTTTT	CSGLAGTGDTGELFF
TRBV5-1	NA	TRBD2	TRBJ2-3	TGCGCCAGCAGTACCTCGACTTGCGGGAGCGCAGATACGCAGTACTTT	CASSTSTCGSADTQYF
TRBV6-1	once	NA	TRBJ2-3	TGTGCCAGCAGTGAACAGGGAACTAGCACAGATACGCAGTATTTC	CASSEQGTSTDTQYF
TRBV6-5	NA	NA	TRBJ2-3	TGTGCCAGCAGTTACGGAAGCGCCAGCACAGAAACGCAGTATTTT	CASSYGSASTETQYF
TRBV6-1	few	NA	TRBJ2-7	TGTGCCAGCAGTGACAGGGGCTACGAGCAGTACTTC	CASSDRGYEQYF
TRBV5-1	many	TRBD1	TRBJ1-2	TGCGCCAGCAGCTTCCGGACAGGGACGGTCTATGGCTACACCTTC	CASSFRTGTVYGYTF
TRBV11-2	NA	NA	TRBJ1-2	TGTACCAGCAGCTTAGGCCCCAGACAGAGTATTAATTATGGCTACACCTTC	CTSSLGPRQSINYGYTF
TRBV5-1	few	TRBD1	TRBJ1-5	TGCGCCAGCAGCTTGAGGACAGGGTCCAATCAGCCCCAGCATTTT	CASSLRTGSNQPQHF
TRBV29-1	NA	NA	TRBJ2-7	TGCAGCGCCTCCCTTTCCCTCGACGAGCAGTGCTTC	CSASLSLDEQCF
TRBV12-3/TRBV12-4	NA	TRBD2	TRBJ2-1	TGTGCCTGCAGTACAACGGTCGGGGGAGGGAGGAATGTCTACAATGAGGAGTTCTTC	CACSTTVGGGRNVYNEEFF
TRBV6-5	NA	NA	TRBJ2-5	TGTGCCAGCAGTAACATGGCTGGGGGGACCGAGACCCAGTATTTC	CASSNMAGGTETQYF
TRBV29-1	many	TRBD1	TRBJ2-2	TGCAGCGCTACGGATCCGGGACAGAGGAACACCGGGGAGCTGTTTTTT	CSATDPGQRNTGELFF
TRBV5-1	NA	TRBD2	TRBJ2-1	TGCGCCAGCAGCTTACTAGCGGGAGGGAATAACAATGAGCAGTTCTTC	CASSLLAGGNNNEQFF
TRBV5-1	NA	TRBD2	TRBJ2-3	TGCGCCAGCAGCCCGAACCCCAGCGGGAGGGCCAGGACGCGAAGCACAGATACGCAGTATTTT	CASSPNPSGRARTRSTDTQYF
TRBV12-3/TRBV12-4	NA	NA	TRBJ2-7	TGTGCCAGCAGTTTCAAAAGCGAGCATTACTTC	CASSFKSEHYF
TRBV19	once	NA	TRBJ2-7	TGTGCCAGTAGTATCCAGGGGGAGGTGTTGGGTCGCGAGCAGTACTTC	CASSIQGEVLGREQYF
TRBV7-8	NA	NA	TRBJ1-1	TGTGGCAGCAGCTTGGGAACGGGGGGCACTGAAGCTTTCTTT	CGSSLGTGGTEAFF
TRBV6-5	many	NA	TRBJ2-2	TGTGCCAGCAGTTACTCGACGGCGCTCGGGGAGCTGTTTTTT	CASSYSTALGELFF
TRBV11-2	NA	NA	TRBJ2-3	TGTGCCAGCAGCTTAGCCAGACAGGTGATCACAGATACGCAGTATTTT	CASSLARQVITDTQYF
TRBV7-6	NA	TRBD2	TRBJ2-3	TGTGCCAGCAGCCAATCGACCGACCTAGCGGTAGTCAACACGGATACGGAGTATTTT	CASSQSTDLAVVNTDTEYF
TRBV6-1	NA	NA	TRBJ2-7	TGTGCCATCAGAGGCGGCCCACTCGAGCAGTACTTC	CAIRGGPLEQYF
TRBV29-1	NA	TRBD2	TRBJ2-1	TGCAGCGTTAGAGTGGGAGGGCCTGTGGATGATCAGTTCTTC	CSVRVGGPVDDQFF
TRBV11-3	NA	NA	TRBJ2-1	TGTGCTAGCAGCTTAACCGGGGCGGAGAATGAGCAGTTCTTC	CASSLTGAENEQFF
TRBV11-2	medium-sized	NA	TRBJ2-1	TGTGCCAGCAGCTTAGATGGGAACCGCAATGAGCAGTTCTTC	CASSLDGNRNEQFF
TRBV28	NA	NA	TRBJ2-5	TGTGCCGGCAGTCCTCGGGACATTCAAGAGACCCAGTACTTC	CAGSPRDIQETQYF
TRBV12-3/TRBV12-4	NA	NA	TRBJ2-5	TGTGCCAGTATGGAGGGGATGGGCAGGGTTGAGACCCAGTACTTC	CASMEGMGRVETQYF
TRBV7-9	many	NA	TRBJ1-1	TGTGCCAGCAGCTCGCCCCGCCCGGTCACCGTAACCGCTGAAGCTTTCTTT	CASSSPRPVTVTAEAFF
TRBV6-5	NA	NA	TRBJ2-2	TGTGCCAGCAATAAAATTTCGGACAGCACCGGGGAGCTGTTCTTT	CASNKISDSTGELFF
TRBV6-1	NA	NA	TRBJ2-5	TGTGCCAGCAGTCAACCGGGACCGTACTTGGAGACCCAGCACTTC	CASSQPGPYLETQHF
TRBV28	NA	TRBD1	TRBJ1-1	TGTGCCAGCACCATGGGGGACAGGGCCGCTTTCTTT	CASTMGDRAAFF
TRBV30	NA	NA	TRBJ1-1	TGTGCCAGGATTCCCCCCTCTGCAGCGAACACTGAAGCTTTCTTT	CARIPPSAANTEAFF
TRBV7-9	few	NA	TRBJ1-1	TGTGCCAGCAGCTTAGGAACCAGGGAGACTGAAGCTTTCTTT	CASSLGTRETEAFF
TRBV20-1	many	NA	TRBJ1-2	TGCAGTGCTAGATCCCGACAGAGTCCGGGGGACTATGGCTACACCTTC	CSARSRQSPGDYGYTF
TRBV4-2	NA	NA	TRBJ1-1	TGTGCCAGCAGCCTTAGACAGTTGGACGCTGAAGCTTTCTTT	CASSLRQLDAEAFF
TRBV5-1	NA	NA	TRBJ2-7	TGCGTTAGCAGCTCCTGGTTCTCCTACGAGCAGTACTTC	CVSSSWFSYEQYF
TRBV20-1	once	TRBD1	TRBJ2-7	TGCAGTGCTAGCTCCGGGACAGCTTCCTACGAGCAGTACTTC	CSASSGTASYEQYF
TRBV13	NA	TRBD2	TRBJ2-3	TGTACCAGCAGCTTAGCGGGGACTAGCGGGATTAGCACAGATACGCAGTATTTT	CTSSLAGTSGISTDTQYF
TRBV4-1	NA	TRBD1	TRBJ2-1	TGCGCCAGCAGGTTCACACAGGGGGCTGGGATATACAATGAGCAGTTCTTC	CASRFTQGAGIYNEQFF
TRBV5-1	few	TRBD1	TRBJ1-1	TGTGCCAGCAGAGAAGGGACAGGAGGAACTGAAGCTTTCTTT	CASREGTGGTEAFF
TRBV6-5	few	NA	TRBJ2-1	TGTGCCAGCAGTTTGGGGCGCATCAGTGGGCAGTTCTTC	CASSLGRISGQFF
TRBV29-1	NA	NA	TRBJ1-2	TGCAGCCTGGAAGCGGGGATTAACTATGGCCACACCTTC	CSLEAGINYGHTF
TRBV11-2	once	NA	TRBJ2-2	TGTGCCAGCAACTTATGGGGGGATTCGACCGGGGAGCAGTTTTTT	CASNLWGDSTGEQFF